The T cell receptor beta chain under discussion was sequenced for a study of T-cell reconstitution after alpha-beta-depleted transplantation in children. Findings and caveats of the study: T cells produced anew were the main source of T-cell counts and diversity one year after transplant.

The J segment lost 3 bases and the V segment lost 7 bases, leaving 7 bases of the junction unmatched. The CDR3 sequence is 16 residues long. Unique molecular identifiers were incorporated when the TCRbeta library was constructed. TCRdb processed the PCR reads anew with MiXCR; each CDR3 protein has one entry. The sample lists more than 200,000 distinct CDR3 sequences, approximately 8% seen once, with about 40% in the top ten. Worth noting for this clonotype: Its antigen is undetermined.

This sequence originates from a male patient aged 2-9 years who had a stem cell transplant for acute myeloid leukemia, so the T cells may come from the graft donor. The sample in question was PBMCs, mostly from graft donor cells, obtained 360 days after TCRalphabeta/CD19-depleted stem cell transplant. The V and J genes are TRBV12-3 or TRBV12-4 and TRBJ2-3; TRBD2 matches at 13 bases. CDR3 in amino acids: CASIPRTSGRTDTQYF. Here the CDR3 DNA reads TGTGCCAGCATTCCACGGACTAGCGGGAGAACAGATACGCAGTATTTT.